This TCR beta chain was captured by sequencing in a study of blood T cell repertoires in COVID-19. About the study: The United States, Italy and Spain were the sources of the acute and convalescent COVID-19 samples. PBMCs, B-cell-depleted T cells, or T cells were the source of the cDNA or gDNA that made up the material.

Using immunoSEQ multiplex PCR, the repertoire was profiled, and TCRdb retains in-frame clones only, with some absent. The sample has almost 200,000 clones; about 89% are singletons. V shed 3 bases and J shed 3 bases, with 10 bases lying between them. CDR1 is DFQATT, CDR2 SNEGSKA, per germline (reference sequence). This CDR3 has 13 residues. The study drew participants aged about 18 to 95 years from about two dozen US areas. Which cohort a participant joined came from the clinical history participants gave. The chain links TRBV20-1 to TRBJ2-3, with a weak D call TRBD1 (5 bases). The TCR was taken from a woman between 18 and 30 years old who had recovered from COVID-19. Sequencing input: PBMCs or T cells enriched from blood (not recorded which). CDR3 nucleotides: TGCAGTGCTAGTCCCGACAGAACAGATACGCAGTATTTT. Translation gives CSASPDRTDTQYF.